The 2 T cell receptor beta chains below all came from one sample that was sequenced in a study of blood T cell repertoires in COVID-19. Sequencing used immunoSEQ multiplex PCR; TCRdb keeps in-frame clones, though not all of them. Altogether hundreds of thousands of clones are present, around 90% being singletons, with the ten largest covering roughly 1.9%. Sequencing used PBMCs or T cells enriched from blood (not recorded which). The receptor source for this set is a woman in her 40s with acute COVID-19.

V is TRBV2 and J is TRBJ1-5; D perhaps matches TRBD1 (5 bases). From germline, CDR1 is SNHLY and CDR2 FYNNEI. The CDR3 extends over 16 amino acids. Trimming pared 8 bases from V and 1 base from J, leaving 18 bases between. CDR3 protein: CASCSDGGVSNQPQHF. CDR3 DNA sequence: TGTGCCAGCTGTTCGGATGGGGGGGTGAGCAATCAGCCCCAGCATTTT.

The chain uses TRBV6-5 and TRBJ1-6; 7 bases align to TRBD1. The V segment lost 10 bases and the J segment 8 bases; nucleotides outside the gene matches: 5. The CDR3 spans 12 residues. CDR1 is MNHEY, CDR2 SVGAGI, per germline. This chain's CDR3 is CATRDSYSPLHF. CDR3 in DNA: TGTGCCACCCGGGACAGTTATTCACCCCTCCACTTT.